A selection of T cell receptor beta chains follows, all from one sample in a study of shared T cell receptors in the human thymus. Using immunoSEQ multiplex PCR, the repertoire was profiled, and TCRdb retains in-frame clones only, with some absent. This sample has hundreds of thousands of clones, with around 87% found just once. The data also belong to a second study, concerning human thymus T cells.

Material for sequencing was thymocytes. These receptors were collected from a boy less than two years old with a congenital heart defect. The CDR3 runs from the conserved cysteine through the conserved F or W. The order of the fields is CDR3 protein, CDR3 DNA, clone size, D gene, V gene, J gene. The D gene is left open where the match is weak. Clone size appears in some rows only: once, few, many, or a class for an expanded clone.

cdr3_aa: CASRMTVTAANRPQHF
cdr3_nt: TGTGCCAGCAGGATGACGGTGACAGCCGCGAATCGGCCCCAGCATTTT
clone_size: -
d_call: -
v_call: TRBV28
j_call: TRBJ1-5

cdr3_aa: CASSGQGPAGYTF
cdr3_nt: TGTGCCAGCAGTGGCCAGGGCCCAGCTGGCTACACCTTC
clone_size: -
d_call: -
v_call: TRBV25-1
j_call: TRBJ1-2

cdr3_aa: CASSVAWTADYEQYF
cdr3_nt: TGTGCCAGCAGCGTAGCCTGGACTGCGGACTACGAGCAGTACTTC
clone_size: -
d_call: -
v_call: TRBV9
j_call: TRBJ2-7

cdr3_aa: CASTGQLETQYF
cdr3_nt: TGTGCCAGCACCGGACAATTGGAGACCCAGTACTTC
clone_size: -
d_call: -
v_call: TRBV2
j_call: TRBJ2-5

cdr3_aa: CASSLCRDRDCRGYTF
cdr3_nt: TGTGCCAGCAGTTTATGCAGGGACAGGGACTGTAGGGGCTACACCTTC
clone_size: -
d_call: TRBD1
v_call: TRBV28
j_call: TRBJ1-2

cdr3_aa: CASDPGQGNYEQYF
cdr3_nt: TGTGCCAGTGACCCTGGACAGGGGAACTACGAGCAGTACTTC
clone_size: -
d_call: TRBD1
v_call: TRBV27
j_call: TRBJ2-7

cdr3_aa: CASSLARGTYNEQFF
cdr3_nt: TGCGCCAGCAGCTTGGCGAGGGGGACCTACAATGAGCAGTTCTTC
clone_size: -
d_call: -
v_call: TRBV5-1
j_call: TRBJ2-1

cdr3_aa: CASSLDLAGGLPDTQYF
cdr3_nt: TGTGCCAGCAGCTTGGATTTGGCGGGGGGGCTGCCAGATACGCAGTATTTT
clone_size: -
d_call: TRBD2
v_call: TRBV11-2
j_call: TRBJ2-3

cdr3_aa: CASSPREDRADTEAFF
cdr3_nt: TGTGCCAGCAGTCCACGGGAGGACAGGGCGGACACTGAAGCTTTCTTT
clone_size: -
d_call: TRBD1
v_call: TRBV25-1
j_call: TRBJ1-1

cdr3_aa: CASSSTDRGYEQYF
cdr3_nt: TGCGCCAGCAGCTCAACTGACAGGGGCTACGAGCAGTACTTC
clone_size: -
d_call: TRBD1
v_call: TRBV5-1
j_call: TRBJ2-7

cdr3_aa: CASRQGAHEQYF
cdr3_nt: TGTGCCAGTAGACAGGGGGCCCACGAGCAGTACTTC
clone_size: -
d_call: TRBD1
v_call: TRBV27
j_call: TRBJ2-7

cdr3_aa: CASSEEGRYGYTF
cdr3_nt: TGTGCCAGCAGTGAAGAGGGGCGCTATGGCTACACCTTC
clone_size: -
d_call: -
v_call: TRBV6-1
j_call: TRBJ1-2

cdr3_aa: CASSLPGLAGASPPYEQYF
cdr3_nt: TGTGCCAGCAGCTTGCCCGGACTAGCGGGGGCATCACCCCCCTACGAGCAGTACTTC
clone_size: -
d_call: TRBD2
v_call: TRBV7-8
j_call: TRBJ2-7

cdr3_aa: CAWGVRGQPQHF
cdr3_nt: TGTGCCTGGGGGGTCAGGGGTCAGCCCCAGCATTTT
clone_size: -
d_call: -
v_call: TRBV30
j_call: TRBJ1-5

cdr3_aa: CASSLVQSHRYEQYF
cdr3_nt: TGTGCCAGCAGCTTGGTTCAGTCCCACAGGTACGAGCAGTACTTC
clone_size: -
d_call: -
v_call: TRBV5-6
j_call: TRBJ2-7

cdr3_aa: CASSTGRDTIYF
cdr3_nt: TGTGCCAGTAGTACAGGGCGAGACACCATATATTTT
clone_size: -
d_call: -
v_call: TRBV19
j_call: TRBJ1-3

cdr3_aa: CSALAGGEWSSTDTQYF
cdr3_nt: TGCAGCGCCCTAGCGGGAGGAGAGTGGTCTAGCACAGATACGCAGTATTTT
clone_size: -
d_call: TRBD2
v_call: TRBV29-1
j_call: TRBJ2-3

cdr3_aa: CASSRTAGELFF
cdr3_nt: TGTGCCAGCAGTCGGACTGCCGGGGAGCTGTTTTTT
clone_size: -
d_call: -
v_call: TRBV6-1
j_call: TRBJ2-2

cdr3_aa: CASRIGQGQGYGYTF
cdr3_nt: TGTGCCAGCAGAATCGGACAGGGTCAGGGCTATGGCTACACCTTC
clone_size: -
d_call: TRBD1
v_call: TRBV6-5
j_call: TRBJ1-2

cdr3_aa: CASSVSGSGNTIYF
cdr3_nt: TGTGCCAGCAGCGTAAGCGGGTCTGGAAACACCATATATTTT
clone_size: -
d_call: -
v_call: TRBV9
j_call: TRBJ1-3

cdr3_aa: CSVHDSYNEQFF
cdr3_nt: TGCAGCGTGCACGACAGCTACAATGAGCAGTTCTTC
clone_size: -
d_call: -
v_call: TRBV29-1
j_call: TRBJ2-1

cdr3_aa: CASTTSGKGRQYF
cdr3_nt: TGTGCCAGTACGACTAGCGGGAAGGGCCGGCAGTACTTC
clone_size: -
d_call: TRBD2
v_call: TRBV2
j_call: TRBJ2-7

cdr3_aa: CASRPGRVRGYEQYF
cdr3_nt: TGCGCCAGCAGACCCGGACGCGTCAGGGGCTACGAGCAGTACTTC
clone_size: -
d_call: -
v_call: TRBV5-1
j_call: TRBJ2-7

cdr3_aa: CASSIGHINQPQHF
cdr3_nt: TGTGCCAGTAGTATAGGGCACATCAACCAGCCCCAGCATTTT
clone_size: -
d_call: -
v_call: TRBV19
j_call: TRBJ1-5

cdr3_aa: CASSVAPEMPGTGLYEQYF
cdr3_nt: TGTGCCAGCAGCGTAGCTCCCGAAATGCCCGGGACAGGCCTCTACGAGCAGTACTTC
clone_size: -
d_call: TRBD1
v_call: TRBV9
j_call: TRBJ2-7

cdr3_aa: CAISESVGPPISPLHF
cdr3_nt: TGTGCCATCAGTGAGTCGGTGGGCCCCCCAATTTCACCCCTCCACTTT
clone_size: -
d_call: -
v_call: TRBV10-3
j_call: TRBJ1-6

cdr3_aa: CSVAGQGGDYGYTF
cdr3_nt: TGCAGCGTTGCCGGTCAGGGAGGCGACTATGGCTACACCTTC
clone_size: once
d_call: -
v_call: TRBV29-1
j_call: TRBJ1-2

cdr3_aa: CASTNRGRYGYTF
cdr3_nt: TGTGCCAGCACGAACAGGGGAAGGTATGGCTACACCTTC
clone_size: -
d_call: TRBD1
v_call: TRBV2
j_call: TRBJ1-2

cdr3_aa: CATSREPAKAGTNTGELFF
cdr3_nt: TGTGCCACCAGCAGAGAGCCCGCGAAGGCAGGGACGAACACCGGGGAGCTGTTTTTT
clone_size: few
d_call: -
v_call: TRBV15
j_call: TRBJ2-2

cdr3_aa: CATSRVGNRGNQPQHF
cdr3_nt: TGTGCCACCAGCAGAGTCGGTAACAGGGGAAATCAGCCCCAGCATTTT
clone_size: -
d_call: TRBD1
v_call: TRBV15
j_call: TRBJ1-5

cdr3_aa: CASSPFSGGLFWGELFF
cdr3_nt: TGTGCCAGCAGCCCCTTTAGCGGGGGCCTATTTTGGGGGGAGCTGTTTTTT
clone_size: -
d_call: TRBD2
v_call: TRBV7-3
j_call: TRBJ2-2

cdr3_aa: CASSIKTQGAWNTGELFF
cdr3_nt: TGTGCCAGCAGCATAAAGACCCAGGGGGCGTGGAACACCGGGGAGCTGTTTTTT
clone_size: -
d_call: TRBD1
v_call: TRBV5-4
j_call: TRBJ2-2

cdr3_aa: CASSSTPNTGELFF
cdr3_nt: TGTGCCAGCAGTTCCACACCGAACACCGGGGAGCTGTTTTTT
clone_size: -
d_call: -
v_call: TRBV7-3
j_call: TRBJ2-2

cdr3_aa: CASGPPWGEPQETQYF
cdr3_nt: TGTGCTAGTGGGCCCCCTTGGGGGGAGCCCCAAGAGACCCAGTACTTC
clone_size: -
d_call: -
v_call: TRBV12-5
j_call: TRBJ2-5

cdr3_aa: CASSTSAGPSYEQYF
cdr3_nt: TGTGCCAGTAGTACGTCGGCGGGACCGAGCTACGAGCAGTACTTC
clone_size: -
d_call: -
v_call: TRBV19
j_call: TRBJ2-7

cdr3_aa: CASSQDTWSRGREQYF
cdr3_nt: TGTGCCAGCAGCCAAGATACCTGGAGCAGGGGGCGCGAGCAGTACTTC
clone_size: -
d_call: TRBD1
v_call: TRBV14
j_call: TRBJ2-7

cdr3_aa: CASSVSGGSGNTIYF
cdr3_nt: TGTGCCAGCAGCGTCAGCGGGGGCTCTGGAAACACCATATATTTT
clone_size: -
d_call: -
v_call: TRBV7-2
j_call: TRBJ1-3

cdr3_aa: CASSFRPVELAGGNSVLYNEQFF
cdr3_nt: TGTGCCAGCAGTTTCCGTCCCGTCGAGCTAGCGGGAGGAAACTCAGTACTATACAATGAGCAGTTCTTC
clone_size: -
d_call: TRBD2
v_call: TRBV27
j_call: TRBJ2-1

cdr3_aa: CASSQDKLGGDSTDTQYF
cdr3_nt: TGCGCCAGCAGCCAAGATAAGCTAGGGGGGGATAGCACAGATACGCAGTATTTT
clone_size: -
d_call: -
v_call: TRBV4-3
j_call: TRBJ2-3

cdr3_aa: CASKRTRDGLAGHYEQYF
cdr3_nt: TGTGCCAGCAAGCGAACAAGGGACGGACTAGCGGGACATTACGAGCAGTACTTC
clone_size: -
d_call: TRBD2
v_call: TRBV27
j_call: TRBJ2-7

cdr3_aa: CASSYERGHSPLHF
cdr3_nt: TGTGCCAGCAGCTACGAAAGGGGGCATTCACCCCTCCACTTT
clone_size: -
d_call: TRBD1
v_call: TRBV7-6
j_call: TRBJ1-6